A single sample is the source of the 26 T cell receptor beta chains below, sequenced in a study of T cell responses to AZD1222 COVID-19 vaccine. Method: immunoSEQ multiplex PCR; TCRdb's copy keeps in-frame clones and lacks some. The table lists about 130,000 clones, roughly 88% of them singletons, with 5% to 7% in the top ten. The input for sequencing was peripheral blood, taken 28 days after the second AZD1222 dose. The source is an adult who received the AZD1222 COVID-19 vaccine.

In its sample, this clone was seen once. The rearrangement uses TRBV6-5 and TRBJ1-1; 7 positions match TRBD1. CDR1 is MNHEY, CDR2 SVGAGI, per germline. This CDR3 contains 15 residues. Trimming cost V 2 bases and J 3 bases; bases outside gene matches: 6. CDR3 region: CASSYGFRGDTEAFF. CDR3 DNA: TGTGCCAGCAGTTACGGGTTCAGGGGGGACACTGAAGCTTTCTTT.

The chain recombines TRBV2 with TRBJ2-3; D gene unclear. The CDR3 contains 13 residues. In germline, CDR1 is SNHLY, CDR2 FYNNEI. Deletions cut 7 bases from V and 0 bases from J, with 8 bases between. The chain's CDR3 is CASTRTSTDTQYF. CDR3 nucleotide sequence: TGTGCCAGCACCCGGACCAGCACAGATACGCAGTATTTT. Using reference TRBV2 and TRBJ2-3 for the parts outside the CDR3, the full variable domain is EPEVTQTPSHQVTQMGQEVILRCVPISNHLYFYWYRQILGQKVEFLVSFYNNEISEKSEIFDDQFSVERPDGSNFTLKIRSTKLEDSAMYFCASTRTSTDTQYFGPGTRLTVL.

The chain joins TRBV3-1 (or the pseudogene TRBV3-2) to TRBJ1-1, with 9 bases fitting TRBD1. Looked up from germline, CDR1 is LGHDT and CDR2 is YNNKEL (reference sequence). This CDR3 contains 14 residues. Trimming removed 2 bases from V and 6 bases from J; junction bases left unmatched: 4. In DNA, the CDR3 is TGTGCCAGCAGCCAAAGGGACAGGGATTCTGAAGCTTTCTTT. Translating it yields CASSQRDRDSEAFF.

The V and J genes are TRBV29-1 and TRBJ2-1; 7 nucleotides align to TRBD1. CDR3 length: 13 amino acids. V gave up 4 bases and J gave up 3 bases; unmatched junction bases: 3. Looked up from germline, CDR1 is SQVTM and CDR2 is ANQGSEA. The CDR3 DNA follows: TGCAGCGTTGGACAGGGATACTACAATGAGCAGTTCTTC. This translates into CSVGQGYYNEQFF.

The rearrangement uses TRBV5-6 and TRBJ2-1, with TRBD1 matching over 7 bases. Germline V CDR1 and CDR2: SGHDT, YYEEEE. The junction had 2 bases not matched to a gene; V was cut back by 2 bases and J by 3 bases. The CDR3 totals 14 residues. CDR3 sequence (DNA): TGTGCCAGCAGCTTAGGGACAGTCTACAATGAGCAGTTCTTC. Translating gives CASSLGTVYNEQFF. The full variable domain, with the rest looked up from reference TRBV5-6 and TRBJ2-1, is DAGVTQSPTHLIKTRGQQVTLRCSPKSGHDTVSWYQQALGQGPQFIFQYYEEEERQRGNFPDRFSGHQFPNYSSELNVNALLLGDSALYLCASSLGTVYNEQFFGPGTRLTVL.

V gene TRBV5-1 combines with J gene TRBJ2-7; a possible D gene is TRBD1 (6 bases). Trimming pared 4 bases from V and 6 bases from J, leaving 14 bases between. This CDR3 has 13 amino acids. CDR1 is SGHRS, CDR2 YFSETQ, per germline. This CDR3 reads CASSQGRGIEQYF. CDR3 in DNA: TGCGCCAGCAGCCAGGGCAGGGGCATCGAGCAGTACTTC.

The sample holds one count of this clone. The CDR3 loop reads CASSLRTDEKLFF. The CDR3 DNA is TGTGCCAGCAGCTTGAGGACGGATGAAAAACTGTTTTTT. The chain is built from TRBV5-4 and TRBJ1-4; D gene uncertain. V shed 1 base and J shed 6 bases, with 7 bases lying between them. The CDR3 has 13 amino acids. Germline CDR1 is SGHNT and CDR2 is YYREEE (reference sequence).

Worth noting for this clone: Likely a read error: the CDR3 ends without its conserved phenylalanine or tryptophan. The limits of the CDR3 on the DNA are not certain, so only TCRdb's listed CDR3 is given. The CDR3 here is CASSQDRT. The J gene is TRBJ1-1, the V gene TRBV3-1 (or the pseudogene TRBV3-2). The CDR3 totals 8 residues, both ends included. Germline V gives CDR1 LGHDT, CDR2 YNNKEL (reference sequence).

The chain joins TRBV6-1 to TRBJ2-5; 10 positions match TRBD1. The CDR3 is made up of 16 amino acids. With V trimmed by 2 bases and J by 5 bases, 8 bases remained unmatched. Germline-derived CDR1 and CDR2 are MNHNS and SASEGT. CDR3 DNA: TGTGCCAGCAGTGAAAACGATGACAGGGGGCTGGAGACCCAGTACTTC. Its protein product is CASSENDDRGLETQYF.

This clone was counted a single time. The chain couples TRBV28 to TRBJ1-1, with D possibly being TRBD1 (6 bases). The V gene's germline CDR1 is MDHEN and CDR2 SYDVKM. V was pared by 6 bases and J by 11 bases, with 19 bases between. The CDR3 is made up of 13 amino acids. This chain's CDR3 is CASSSHGGARAFF. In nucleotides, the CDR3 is TGTGCCAGCAGCTCCCACGGGGGGGCCCGGGCTTTCTTT.

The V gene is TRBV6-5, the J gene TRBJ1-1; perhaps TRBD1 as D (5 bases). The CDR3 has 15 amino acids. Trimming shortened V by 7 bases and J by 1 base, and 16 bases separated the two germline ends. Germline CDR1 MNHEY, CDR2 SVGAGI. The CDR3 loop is CASKNRRTGNTEAFF. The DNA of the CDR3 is TGTGCCAGCAAGAACCGCAGAACAGGGAACACTGAAGCTTTCTTT.

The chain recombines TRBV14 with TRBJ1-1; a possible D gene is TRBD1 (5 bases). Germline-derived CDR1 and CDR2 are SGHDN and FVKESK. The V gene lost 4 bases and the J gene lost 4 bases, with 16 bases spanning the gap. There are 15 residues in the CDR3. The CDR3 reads CASSPLGGGGTEAFF. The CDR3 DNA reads TGTGCCAGCAGCCCCCTCGGGGGTGGGGGCACTGAAGCTTTCTTT.

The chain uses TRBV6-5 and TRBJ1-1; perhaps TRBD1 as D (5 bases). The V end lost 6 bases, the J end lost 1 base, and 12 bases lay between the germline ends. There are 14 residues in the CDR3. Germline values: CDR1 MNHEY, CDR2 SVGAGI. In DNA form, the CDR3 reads TGTGCCAGCAGACTCGAAGGGGAGAACACTGAAGCTTTCTTT. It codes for CASRLEGENTEAFF.

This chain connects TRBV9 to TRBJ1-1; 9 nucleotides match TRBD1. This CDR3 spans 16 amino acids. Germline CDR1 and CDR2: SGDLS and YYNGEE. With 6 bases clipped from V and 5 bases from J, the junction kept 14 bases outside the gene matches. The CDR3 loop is CASNPRGQGRGTEAFF. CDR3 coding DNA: TGTGCCAGCAACCCTAGGGGACAGGGACGTGGGACTGAAGCTTTCTTT.

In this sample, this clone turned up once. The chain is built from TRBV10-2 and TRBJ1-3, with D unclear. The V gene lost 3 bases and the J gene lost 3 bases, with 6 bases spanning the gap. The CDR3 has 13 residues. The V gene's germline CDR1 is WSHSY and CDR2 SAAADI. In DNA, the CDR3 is TGCGCCAGCAGTGATAACTTTGGAAACACCATATATTTT. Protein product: CASSDNFGNTIYF.

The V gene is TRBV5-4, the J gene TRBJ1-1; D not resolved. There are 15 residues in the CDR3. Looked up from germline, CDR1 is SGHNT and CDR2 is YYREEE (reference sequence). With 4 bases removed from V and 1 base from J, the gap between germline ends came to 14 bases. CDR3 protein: CASSPHPRQNTEAFF. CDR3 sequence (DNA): TGTGCCAGCAGCCCCCACCCCCGACAGAACACTGAAGCTTTCTTT.

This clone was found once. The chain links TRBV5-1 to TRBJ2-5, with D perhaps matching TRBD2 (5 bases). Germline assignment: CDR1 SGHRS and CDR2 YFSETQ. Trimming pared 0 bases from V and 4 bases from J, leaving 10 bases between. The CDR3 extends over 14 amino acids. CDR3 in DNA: TGCGCCAGCAGCTTGGAGCTCCGGGGAGAGACCCAGTACTTC. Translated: CASSLELRGETQYF. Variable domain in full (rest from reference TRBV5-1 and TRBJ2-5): KAGVTQTPRYLIKTRGQQVTLSCSPISGHRSVSWYQQTPGQGLQFLFEYFSETQRNKGNFPGRFSGRQFSNSRSEMNVSTLELGDSALYLCASSLELRGETQYFGPGTRLLVL.

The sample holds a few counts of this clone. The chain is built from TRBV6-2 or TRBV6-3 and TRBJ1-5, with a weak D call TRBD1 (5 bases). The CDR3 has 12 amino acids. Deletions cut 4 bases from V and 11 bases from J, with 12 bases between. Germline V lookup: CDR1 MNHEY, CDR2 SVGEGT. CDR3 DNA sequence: TGTGCCAGCAGTTCCCTTTCGGGGGCCCAGCATTTT. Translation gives CASSSLSGAQHF.

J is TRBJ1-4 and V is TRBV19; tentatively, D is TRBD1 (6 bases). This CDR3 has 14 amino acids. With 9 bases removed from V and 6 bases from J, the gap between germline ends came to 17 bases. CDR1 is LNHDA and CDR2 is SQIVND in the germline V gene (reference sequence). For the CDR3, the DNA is TGTGCCAGCCGCGGGGGGGGCGGATATGAAAAACTGTTTTTT. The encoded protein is CASRGGGGYEKLFF.

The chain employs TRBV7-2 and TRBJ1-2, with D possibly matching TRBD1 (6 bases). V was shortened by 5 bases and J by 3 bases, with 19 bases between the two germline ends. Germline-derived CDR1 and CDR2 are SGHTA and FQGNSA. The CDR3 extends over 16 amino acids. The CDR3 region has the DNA TGTGCCAGCAGCATAGGAGGGGGTGGAGGTGACTATGGCTACACCTTC. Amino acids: CASSIGGGGGDYGYTF.

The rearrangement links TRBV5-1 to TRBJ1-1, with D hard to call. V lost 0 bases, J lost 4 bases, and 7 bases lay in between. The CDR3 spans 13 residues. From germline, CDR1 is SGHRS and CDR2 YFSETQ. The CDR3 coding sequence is TGCGCCAGCAGCTTGGGTACCGCCACTGAAGCTTTCTTT. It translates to CASSLGTATEAFF.

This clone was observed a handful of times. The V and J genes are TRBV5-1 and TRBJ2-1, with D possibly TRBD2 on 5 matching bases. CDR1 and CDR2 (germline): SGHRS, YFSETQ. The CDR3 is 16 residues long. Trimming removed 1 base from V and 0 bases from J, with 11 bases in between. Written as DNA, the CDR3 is TGCGCCAGCAGCTTGAATCCAGCGGACTCCTACAATGAGCAGTTCTTC. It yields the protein CASSLNPADSYNEQFF. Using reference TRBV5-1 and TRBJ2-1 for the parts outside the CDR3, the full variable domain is KAGVTQTPRYLIKTRGQQVTLSCSPISGHRSVSWYQQTPGQGLQFLFEYFSETQRNKGNFPGRFSGRQFSNSRSEMNVSTLELGDSALYLCASSLNPADSYNEQFFGPGTRLTVL.

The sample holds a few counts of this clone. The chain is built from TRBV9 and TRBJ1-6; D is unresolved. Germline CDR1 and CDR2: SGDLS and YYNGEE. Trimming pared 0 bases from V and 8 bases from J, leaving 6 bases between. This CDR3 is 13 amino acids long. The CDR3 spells CASSVENYSPLHF. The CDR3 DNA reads TGTGCCAGCAGCGTAGAAAACTATTCACCCCTCCACTTT.

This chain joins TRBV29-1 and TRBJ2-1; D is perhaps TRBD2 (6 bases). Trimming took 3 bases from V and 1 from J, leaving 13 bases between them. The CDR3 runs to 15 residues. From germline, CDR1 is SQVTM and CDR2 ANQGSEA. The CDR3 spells CSVEGRDRSYNEQFF. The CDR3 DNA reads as TGCAGCGTTGAGGGGCGGGACCGATCCTACAATGAGCAGTTCTTC.

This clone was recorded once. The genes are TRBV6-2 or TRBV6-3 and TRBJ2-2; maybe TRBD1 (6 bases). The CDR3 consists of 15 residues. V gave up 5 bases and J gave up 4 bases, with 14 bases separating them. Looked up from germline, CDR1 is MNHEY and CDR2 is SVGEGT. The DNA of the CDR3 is TGTGCCAGCAGTGACTACATGGACAGCACCGGGGAGCTGTTTTTT. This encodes CASSDYMDSTGELFF.

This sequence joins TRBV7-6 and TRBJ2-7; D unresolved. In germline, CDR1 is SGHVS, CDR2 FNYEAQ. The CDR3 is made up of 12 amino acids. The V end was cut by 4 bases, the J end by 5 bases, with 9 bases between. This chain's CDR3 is CASSSSAHEQYF. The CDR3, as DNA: TGTGCCAGCAGCTCGTCTGCCCACGAGCAGTACTTC.